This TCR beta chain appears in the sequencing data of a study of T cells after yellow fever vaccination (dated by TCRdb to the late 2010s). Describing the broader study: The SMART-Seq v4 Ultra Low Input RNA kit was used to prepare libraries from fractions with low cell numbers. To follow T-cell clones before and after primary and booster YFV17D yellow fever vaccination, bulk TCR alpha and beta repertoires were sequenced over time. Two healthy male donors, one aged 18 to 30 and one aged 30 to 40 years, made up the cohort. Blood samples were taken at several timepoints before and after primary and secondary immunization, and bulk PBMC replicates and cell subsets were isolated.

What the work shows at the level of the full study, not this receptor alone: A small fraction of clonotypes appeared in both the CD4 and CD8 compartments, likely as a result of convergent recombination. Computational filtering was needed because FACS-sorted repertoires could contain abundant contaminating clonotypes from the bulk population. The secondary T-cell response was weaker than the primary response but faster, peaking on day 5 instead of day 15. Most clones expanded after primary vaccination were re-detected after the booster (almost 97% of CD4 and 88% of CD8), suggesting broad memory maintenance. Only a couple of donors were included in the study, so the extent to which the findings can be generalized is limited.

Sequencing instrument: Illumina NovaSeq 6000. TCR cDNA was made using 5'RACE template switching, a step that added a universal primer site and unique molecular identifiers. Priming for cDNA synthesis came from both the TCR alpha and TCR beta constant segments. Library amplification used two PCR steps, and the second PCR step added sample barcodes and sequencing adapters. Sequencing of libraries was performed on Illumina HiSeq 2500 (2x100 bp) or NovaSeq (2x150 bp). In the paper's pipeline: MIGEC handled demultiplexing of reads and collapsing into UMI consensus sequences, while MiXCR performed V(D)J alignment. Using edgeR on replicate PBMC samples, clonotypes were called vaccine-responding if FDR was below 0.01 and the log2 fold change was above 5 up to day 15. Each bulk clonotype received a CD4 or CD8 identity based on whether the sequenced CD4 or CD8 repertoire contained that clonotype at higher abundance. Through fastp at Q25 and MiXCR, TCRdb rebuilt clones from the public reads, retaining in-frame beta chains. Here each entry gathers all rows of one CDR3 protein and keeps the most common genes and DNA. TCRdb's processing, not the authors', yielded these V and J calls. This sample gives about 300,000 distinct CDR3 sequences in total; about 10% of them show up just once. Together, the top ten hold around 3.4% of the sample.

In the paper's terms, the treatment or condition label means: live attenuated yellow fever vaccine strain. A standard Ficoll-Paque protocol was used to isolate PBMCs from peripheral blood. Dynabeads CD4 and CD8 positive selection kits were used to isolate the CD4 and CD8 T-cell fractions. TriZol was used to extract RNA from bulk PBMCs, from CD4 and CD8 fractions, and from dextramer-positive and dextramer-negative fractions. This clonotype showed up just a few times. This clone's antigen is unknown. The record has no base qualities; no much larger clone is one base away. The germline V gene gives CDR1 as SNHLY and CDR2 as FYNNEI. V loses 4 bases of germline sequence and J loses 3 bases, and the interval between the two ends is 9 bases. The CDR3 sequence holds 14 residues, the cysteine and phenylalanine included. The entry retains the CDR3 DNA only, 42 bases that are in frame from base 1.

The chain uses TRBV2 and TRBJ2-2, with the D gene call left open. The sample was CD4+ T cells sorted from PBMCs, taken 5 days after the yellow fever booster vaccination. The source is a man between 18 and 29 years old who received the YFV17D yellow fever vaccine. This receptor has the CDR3 CASSAYTYTGELFF. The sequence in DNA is TGTGCCAGCAGTGCGTACACGTACACCGGGGAGCTGTTTTTT.